This entry features one T cell receptor beta chain sequence. This CDR3 contains 15 residues. Trimming removed 1 base from V and 10 bases from J; junction bases left unmatched: 5. Germline lookup yields CDR1 LGHDT and CDR2 YNNKEL (reference sequence). Measured with immunoSEQ multiplex PCR; TCRdb has only the in-frame clones, and not every one. The sample has 200,000 to 300,000 clones; under 90% are singletons. These data are taken from a study of blood T cell repertoires in COVID-19. As for the study in general: From the United States, Italy and Spain came samples of acute and convalescent COVID-19.

The sequence came from a human donor in a cohort sampled during active COVID-19. The sample consisted of peripheral blood. The gene calls are TRBV3-1 (or the pseudogene TRBV3-2) and TRBJ2-1; 12 bases are shared with TRBD2. The CDR3: CASSQGTSGALEQFF. The CDR3 DNA follows: TGTGCCAGCAGCCAAGGGACTAGCGGGGCCCTGGAGCAGTTCTTC.